Here is one T cell receptor (beta chain) with its context. Antigen unknown. The assay used deep level. TCRdb's copy holds only in-frame clones and misses some; the assay was immunoSEQ multiplex PCR. The table shows about 1,900,000 clones, with just under 95% occurring only once. These data originate in a study of shared clonotypes between healthy human individuals. Naive CD8 cells, CD45RO-negative and positively selected for CCR7, excluded terminally differentiated effector memory CD45RA+ cells. The V end lost 3 bases, the J end lost 1 base, and 10 bases lay between the germline ends. This CDR3 comprises 14 residues. Germline CDR1 is SGDLS and CDR2 is YYNGEE. Findings of the study overall: Measured sharing among donors was expected to vary with sequencing depth. Non-shared clonotypes displayed generation probabilities falling below those of clonotypes present in all four donors.

The receptor's source is a man between 18 and 35 years old in good health. This rearrangement joins TRBV9 to TRBJ2-5; D gene unclear. Sequences were obtained from naive CD8+ T cells sorted from blood. CDR3 residues: CASSAYQSQETQYF. CDR3 nucleotide sequence: TGTGCCAGCAGCGCTTACCAGAGCCAAGAGACCCAGTACTTC.